The 8 T cell receptor beta chains below come from one sample, sequenced in a study of blood T cell repertoires in COVID-19. TCRdb's copy holds only in-frame clones and misses some; the assay was immunoSEQ multiplex PCR. The sample includes more than 65,000 clones, 82% seen only once; the top ten take 30% to 40%. Input material: peripheral blood. Receptors were obtained from a woman between 65 and 79 years old with acute or convalescent COVID-19.

The chain joins TRBV5-5 to TRBJ1-1; a weak D match, TRBD1 (6 bases). Trimming shortened V by 4 bases and J by 4 bases, and 11 bases separated the two germline ends. The CDR3 has 13 residues. The germline V gene encodes CDR1 SGHKS and CDR2 YYEKEE (reference sequence). The CDR3 region is CASSLTGITEAFF. CDR3 nucleotide sequence: TGTGCCAGCAGCCTAACAGGGATCACTGAAGCTTTCTTT.

This chain uses TRBV7-2 with TRBJ2-1; D gene uncertain. Germline loops: CDR1 SGHTA, CDR2 FQGNSA. The CDR3 is 13 amino acids. V was clipped by 3 bases and J by 5 bases, with 8 bases between them. CDR3 DNA: TGTGCCAGCAGCTTGGCTCGGGACAATGAGCAGTTCTTC. It translates to CASSLARDNEQFF.

The J gene is TRBJ2-2, the V gene TRBV27; a possible D gene is TRBD2 (5 bases). Germline CDR1 reads MNHEY; CDR2 reads SMNVEV (reference sequence). The CDR3 sequence is 16 residues long. Trimming took 5 bases from V and 4 from J, leaving 17 bases between them. CDR3 DNA: TGTGCCAGCAGTGTGGGTCGGGGATTGAGCACCGGGGAGCTGTTTTTT. Translated: CASSVGRGLSTGELFF.

A single count supports this clone. The J gene is TRBJ1-5, the V gene TRBV24-1; TRBD1 aligns across 8 bases. V lost 3 bases to trimming and J lost 3 bases; unmatched junction nucleotides: 6. The CDR3 has 16 amino acids. Per the germline V gene, CDR1 is KGHDR and CDR2 is SFDVKD. DNA of the CDR3: TGTGCCACCAGTGATCCCGGACAGGGCTACAATCAGCCCCAGCATTTT. Translating gives CATSDPGQGYNQPQHF.

The chain recombines TRBV5-1 with TRBJ1-1; D unclear. Germline CDR1 and CDR2: SGHRS and YFSETQ. V lost 3 bases and J lost 2, with 11 bases in between. This CDR3 spans 14 amino acids. CDR3 loop: CASSSPFSNTEAFF. The CDR3 DNA sequence: TGCGCCAGCAGCTCACCCTTCAGTAACACTGAAGCTTTCTTT.

CDR3: CAWTGLAGTLPYNEQFF. CDR3 bases: TGTGCCTGGACGGGACTAGCGGGAACCCTACCCTACAATGAGCAGTTCTTC. The chain links TRBV30 to TRBJ2-1, with 13 bases lining up with TRBD2. V shed 4 bases and J 2 bases; nucleotides not matched to a gene: 8. The CDR3 is 17 amino acids. Germline loops: CDR1 GTSNPN, CDR2 SVGIG (reference sequence).

This sequence joins TRBV15 and TRBJ1-3; possible D gene TRBD1, 5 bases. Germline CDR1 and CDR2: LNHNV and YYDKDF (reference sequence). V was cut by 0 bases and J by 0 bases, with 21 bases left in between. The length of the CDR3 is 20 residues. This CDR3 reads CATSRDDAQGRLFSGNTIYF. CDR3 DNA sequence: TGTGCCACCAGCAGAGATGACGCCCAGGGAAGACTGTTCTCTGGAAACACCATATATTTT.

The chain joins TRBV12-2 to TRBJ2-2; the D call TRBD1 from the table was never checked on the DNA. TRBV12-2 is a pseudogene segment. The CDR3 runs to 15 residues. CDR3 sequence (DNA): TGTGCAAATGAAGCGACAGGGCATCACACCGGGGAGCTGTTTTTT. It is translated as CANEATGHHTGELFF.